Here is one TCR beta chain with its context. Its antigen is unknown. All patients relapsed after autologous stem cell transplantation, and brentuximab vedotin exposure varied. Negative selection with magnets was how CD8+ T cells were isolated from the thawed PBMCs. This entry is derived from a study of PD-1 blockade in classical Hodgkin lymphoma. Findings and caveats of the study: Complete responders started with a diversity level that resembled newly diagnosed patients at baseline. Initiation of nivolumab under 1 year after ASCT led to exclusion of patients. Differences between repertoires have undefined causes, possibly disease activity or prior therapy. In newly diagnosed patients, baseline TCR diversity was reportedly below that of healthy donors.

Measured with immunoSEQ multiplex PCR; TCRdb has only the in-frame clones, and not every one. This sample has 25,000 to 30,000 clones, with around nine tenths found just once. The receptor was derived from a human donor with classical Hodgkin lymphoma. This sample comprised CD8+ T cells from blood, obtained at baseline.

CDR3 loop: CAGGFPPNTDTQYF. In nucleotides, the CDR3 is TGTGCGGGGGGCTTCCCCCCCAACACAGATACGCAGTATTTT. The V call is TRBV6-1, the J call TRBJ2-3; D assignment may be TRBD1 or TRBD2 (6 bases each). Germline assignment: CDR1 MNHNS and CDR2 SASEGT. CDR3 size: 14 residues.